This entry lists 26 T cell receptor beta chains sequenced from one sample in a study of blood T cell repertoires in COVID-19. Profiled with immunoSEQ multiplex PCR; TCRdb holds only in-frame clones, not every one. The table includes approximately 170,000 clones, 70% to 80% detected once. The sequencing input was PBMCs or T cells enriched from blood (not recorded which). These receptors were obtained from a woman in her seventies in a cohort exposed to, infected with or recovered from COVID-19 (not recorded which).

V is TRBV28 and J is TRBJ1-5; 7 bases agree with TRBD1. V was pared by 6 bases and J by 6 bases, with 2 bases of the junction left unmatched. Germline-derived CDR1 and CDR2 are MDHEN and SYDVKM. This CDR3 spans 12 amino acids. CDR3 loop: CASRTGFQPQHF. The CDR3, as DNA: TGTGCCAGCAGGACAGGGTTTCAGCCCCAGCATTTT. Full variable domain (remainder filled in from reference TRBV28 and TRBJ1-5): DVKVTQSSRYLVKRTGEKVFLECVQDMDHENMFWYRQDPGLGLRLIYFSYDVKMKEKGDIPEGYSVSREKKERFSLILESASTNQTSMYLCASRTGFQPQHFGDGTRLSIL.

The CDR3 region has the DNA TGTGCCAGCAGCATGGAGGGGGGGCTCGCTAGCCCCCATTACACAGATACGCAGTATTTT. It specifies CASSMEGGLASPHYTDTQYF. The genes are TRBV9 and TRBJ2-3; TRBD2 is a possible D gene (7 bases). This CDR3 comprises 20 residues. The V end lost 4 bases, the J end lost 2 bases, and 29 bases lay between the germline ends. CDR1 is SGDLS and CDR2 is YYNGEE in the germline V gene.

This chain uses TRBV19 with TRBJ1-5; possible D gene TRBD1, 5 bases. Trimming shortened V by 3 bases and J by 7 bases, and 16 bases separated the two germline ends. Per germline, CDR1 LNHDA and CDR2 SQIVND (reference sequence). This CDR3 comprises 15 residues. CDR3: CASSIYGAAGQPQHF. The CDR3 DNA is TGTGCCAGTAGTATTTACGGGGCCGCGGGGCAGCCCCAGCATTTT.

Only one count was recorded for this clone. The CDR3 reads CASRDSFNEKLFF. In nucleotides, the CDR3 is TGTGCCAGCAGGGACAGCTTTAATGAAAAACTGTTTTTT. The chain has TRBV2 and TRBJ1-4, with D possibly TRBD1 on 6 matching bases. CDR1 is SNHLY and CDR2 is FYNNEI in the germline V gene. V lost 6 bases to trimming and J lost 4 bases, with 9 bases between them. This CDR3 has 13 residues.

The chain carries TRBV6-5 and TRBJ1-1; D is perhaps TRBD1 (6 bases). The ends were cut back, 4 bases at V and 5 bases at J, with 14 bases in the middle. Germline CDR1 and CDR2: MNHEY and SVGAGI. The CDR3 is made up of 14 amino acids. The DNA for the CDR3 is TGTGCCAGCAGTTTCACAGGGCTGCGGACTGAAGCTTTCTTT. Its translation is CASSFTGLRTEAFF.

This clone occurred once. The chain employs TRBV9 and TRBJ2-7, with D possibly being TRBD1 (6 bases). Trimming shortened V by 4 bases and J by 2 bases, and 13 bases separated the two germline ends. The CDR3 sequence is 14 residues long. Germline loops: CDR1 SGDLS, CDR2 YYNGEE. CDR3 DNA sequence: TGTGCCAGCAGCATCCGGGACATTCCCTACGAGCAGTACTTC. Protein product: CASSIRDIPYEQYF.

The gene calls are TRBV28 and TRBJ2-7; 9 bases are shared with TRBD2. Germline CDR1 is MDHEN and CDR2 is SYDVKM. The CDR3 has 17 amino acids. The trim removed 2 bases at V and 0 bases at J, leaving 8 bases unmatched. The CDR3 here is CASSLTSGRRSSYEQYF. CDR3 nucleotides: TGTGCCAGCAGTTTAACAAGCGGGAGGCGCAGCTCCTACGAGCAGTACTTC. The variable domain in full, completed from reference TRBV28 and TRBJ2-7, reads DVKVTQSSRYLVKRTGEKVFLECVQDMDHENMFWYRQDPGLGLRLIYFSYDVKMKEKGDIPEGYSVSREKKERFSLILESASTNQTSMYLCASSLTSGRRSSYEQYFGPGTRLTVT.

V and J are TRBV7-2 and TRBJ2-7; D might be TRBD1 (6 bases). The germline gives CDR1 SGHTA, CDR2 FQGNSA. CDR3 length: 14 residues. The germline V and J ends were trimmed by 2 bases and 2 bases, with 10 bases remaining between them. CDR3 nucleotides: TGTGCCAGCAGCTTACAGGGGCGCACCTACGAGCAGTACTTC. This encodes CASSLQGRTYEQYF.

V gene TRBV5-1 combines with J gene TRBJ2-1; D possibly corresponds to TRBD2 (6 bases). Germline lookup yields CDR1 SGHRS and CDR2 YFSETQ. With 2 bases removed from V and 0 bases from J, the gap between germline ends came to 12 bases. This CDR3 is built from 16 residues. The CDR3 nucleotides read TGCGCCAGCAGCTTAATAGGAGGGAGCTCCTACAATGAGCAGTTCTTC. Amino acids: CASSLIGGSSYNEQFF.

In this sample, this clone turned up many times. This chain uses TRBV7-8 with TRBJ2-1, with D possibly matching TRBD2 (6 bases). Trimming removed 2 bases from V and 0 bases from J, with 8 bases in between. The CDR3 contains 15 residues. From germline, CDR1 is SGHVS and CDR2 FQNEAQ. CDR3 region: CASSLLGGSYNEQFF. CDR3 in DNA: TGTGCCAGCAGCTTATTGGGGGGCTCCTACAATGAGCAGTTCTTC.

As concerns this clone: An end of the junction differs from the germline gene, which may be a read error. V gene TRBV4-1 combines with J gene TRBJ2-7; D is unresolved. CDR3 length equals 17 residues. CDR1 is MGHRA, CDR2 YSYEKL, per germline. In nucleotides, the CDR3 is TGCGCCAGCAGCACCCAAAACCGGTTAGAGACTTCCTCCGAGCAGTACTTC. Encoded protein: CASSTQNRLETSSEQYF.

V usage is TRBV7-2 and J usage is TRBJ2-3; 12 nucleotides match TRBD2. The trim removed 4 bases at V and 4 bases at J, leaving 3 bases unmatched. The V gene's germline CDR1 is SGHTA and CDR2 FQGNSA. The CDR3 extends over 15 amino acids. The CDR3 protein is CASSSSSGRADTQYF. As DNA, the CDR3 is TGTGCCAGCAGCTCCTCTAGCGGGAGGGCAGATACGCAGTATTTT.

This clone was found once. The CDR3 sequence is CASSFSGAVNEQFF. The CDR3 DNA follows: TGTGCCAGCAGTTTCTCGGGAGCGGTAAATGAGCAGTTCTTC. The V and J genes are TRBV6-5 and TRBJ2-1, with D possibly TRBD2 on 6 matching bases. V gave up 4 bases and J gave up 7 bases, with 14 bases separating them. The CDR3 totals 14 residues. Germline-derived CDR1 and CDR2 are MNHEY and SVGAGI.

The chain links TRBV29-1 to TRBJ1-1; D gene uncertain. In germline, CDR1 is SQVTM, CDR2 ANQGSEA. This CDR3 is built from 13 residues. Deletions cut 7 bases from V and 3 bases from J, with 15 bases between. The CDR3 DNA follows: TGCAGCGGTACGAGGTCGATTGACACTGAAGCTTTCTTT. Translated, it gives CSGTRSIDTEAFF.

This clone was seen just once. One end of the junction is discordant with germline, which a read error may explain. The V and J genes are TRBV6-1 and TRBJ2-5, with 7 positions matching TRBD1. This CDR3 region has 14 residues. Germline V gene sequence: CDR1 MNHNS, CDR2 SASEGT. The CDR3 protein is CASREGRGYETQYF. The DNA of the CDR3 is TGTGCCAGCAGGGAAGGCAGGGGGTACGAGACCCAGTACTTC.

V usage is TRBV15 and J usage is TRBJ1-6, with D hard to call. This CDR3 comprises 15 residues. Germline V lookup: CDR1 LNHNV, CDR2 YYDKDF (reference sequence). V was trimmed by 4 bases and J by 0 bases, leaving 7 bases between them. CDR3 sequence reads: CATSTGGSYNSPLHF. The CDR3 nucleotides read TGTGCCACCAGCACTGGCGGCTCCTATAATTCACCCCTCCACTTT.

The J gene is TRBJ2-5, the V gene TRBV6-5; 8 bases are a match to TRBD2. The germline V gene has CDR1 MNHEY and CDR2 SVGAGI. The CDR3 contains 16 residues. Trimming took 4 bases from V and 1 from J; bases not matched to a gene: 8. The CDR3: CASSLRKAGVQETQYF. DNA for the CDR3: TGTGCCAGCAGTTTACGAAAAGCGGGAGTCCAAGAGACCCAGTACTTC.

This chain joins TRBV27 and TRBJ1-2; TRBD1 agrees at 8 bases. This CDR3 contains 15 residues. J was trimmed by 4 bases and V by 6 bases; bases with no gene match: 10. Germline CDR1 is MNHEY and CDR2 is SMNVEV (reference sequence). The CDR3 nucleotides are TGTGCCAGCAGATCGGCAGGGGGCGTTGGCTATGGCTACACCTTC. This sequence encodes CASRSAGGVGYGYTF.

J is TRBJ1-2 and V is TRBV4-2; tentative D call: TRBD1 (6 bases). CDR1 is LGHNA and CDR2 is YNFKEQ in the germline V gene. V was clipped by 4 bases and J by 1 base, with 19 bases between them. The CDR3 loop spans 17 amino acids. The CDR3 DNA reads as TGTGCCAGCAGCCCAAGTCATCCGGACAGCTATAACTATGGCTACACCTTC. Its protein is CASSPSHPDSYNYGYTF.

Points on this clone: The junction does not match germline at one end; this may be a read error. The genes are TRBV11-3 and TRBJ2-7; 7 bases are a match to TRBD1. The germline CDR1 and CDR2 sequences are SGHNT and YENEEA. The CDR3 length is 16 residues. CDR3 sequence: CASSLDLCRGLSRGSF. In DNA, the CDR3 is TGTGCCAGCAGCTTAGATCTTTGTCGTGGTTTGTCCAGGGGGTCCTTC.

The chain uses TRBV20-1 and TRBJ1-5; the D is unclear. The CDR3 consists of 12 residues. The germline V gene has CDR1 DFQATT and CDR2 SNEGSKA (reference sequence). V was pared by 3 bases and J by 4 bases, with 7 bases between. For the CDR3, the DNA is TGCAGTGCTAGTTCCGGGAATCAGCCCCAGCATTTT. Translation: CSASSGNQPQHF.

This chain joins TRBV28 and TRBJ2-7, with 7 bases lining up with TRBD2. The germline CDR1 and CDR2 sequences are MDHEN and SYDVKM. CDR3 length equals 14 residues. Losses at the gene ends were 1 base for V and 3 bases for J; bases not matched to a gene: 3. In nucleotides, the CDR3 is TGTGCCAGCAGTTTATTGGGGGAGGGCTACGAGCAGTACTTC. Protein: CASSLLGEGYEQYF.

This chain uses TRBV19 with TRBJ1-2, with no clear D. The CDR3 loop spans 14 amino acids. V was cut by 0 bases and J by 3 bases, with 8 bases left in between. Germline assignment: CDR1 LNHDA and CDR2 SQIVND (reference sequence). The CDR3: CASSIDTGDYGYTF. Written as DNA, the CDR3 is TGTGCCAGTAGTATAGATACCGGGGACTATGGCTACACCTTC.

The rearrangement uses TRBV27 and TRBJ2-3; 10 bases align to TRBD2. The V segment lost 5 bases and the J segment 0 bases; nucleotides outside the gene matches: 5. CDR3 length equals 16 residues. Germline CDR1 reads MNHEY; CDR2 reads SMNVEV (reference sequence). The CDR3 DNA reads TGTGCCAGCAGTCTACGGACTAGCGGCAGCACAGATACGCAGTATTTT. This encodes CASSLRTSGSTDTQYF.

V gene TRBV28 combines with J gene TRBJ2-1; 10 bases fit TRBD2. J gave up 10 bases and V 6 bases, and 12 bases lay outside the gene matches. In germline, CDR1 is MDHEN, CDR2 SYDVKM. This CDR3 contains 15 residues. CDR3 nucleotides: TGTGCCAGCAGATTAGCGGGAGGACCCCTTTTAGAGCAGTTCTTC. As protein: CASRLAGGPLLEQFF.

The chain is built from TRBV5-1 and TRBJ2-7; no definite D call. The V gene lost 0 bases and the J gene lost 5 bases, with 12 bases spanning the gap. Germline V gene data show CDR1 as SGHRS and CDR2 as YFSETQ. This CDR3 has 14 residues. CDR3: CASSLAPPVNEQYF. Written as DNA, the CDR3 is TGCGCCAGCAGCTTGGCGCCCCCGGTCAACGAGCAGTACTTC.